What follows are 8 T cell receptor beta chains derived from one specimen sequenced in a study of human thymus T cells. Profiled with immunoSEQ multiplex PCR; TCRdb holds only in-frame clones, not every one. This sample has 60,000 to 75,000 clones, with over 85% found just once. The thymus tissue came from resections taken during corrective heart surgery. Sequenced: thymus tissue. The receptors shown here come from a girl in the first two years of life with a congenital heart defect but otherwise immunologically healthy.

This chain connects TRBV5-5 to TRBJ1-5; TRBD1 aligns across 7 bases. This CDR3 has 15 amino acids. CDR1 and CDR2 from the germline V gene are SGHKS and YYEKEE (reference sequence). Germline trimming cut 0 bases from V and 6 bases from J; bases unmatched to any gene: 6. CDR3 amino acids: CASSLALRGPQPQHF. CDR3 sequence (DNA): TGTGCCAGCAGCTTGGCGTTGAGGGGGCCTCAGCCCCAGCATTTT. Full variable domain (remainder filled in from reference TRBV5-5 and TRBJ1-5): DAGVTQSPTHLIKTRGQQVTLRCSPISGHKSVSWYQQVLGQGPQFIFQYYEKEERGRGNFPDRFSARQFPNYSSELNVNALLLGDSALYLCASSLALRGPQPQHFGDGTRLSIL.

The chain uses TRBV18 and TRBJ1-3; no clear D gene. V shed 2 bases and J shed 9 bases, with 11 bases lying between them. The CDR3 contains 13 residues. Germline V gene sequence: CDR1 KGHSH, CDR2 LQKENI. The CDR3 sequence: CASSPTSAGTIYF. The CDR3 nucleotides are TGTGCCAGCTCACCAACCTCCGCGGGCACCATATATTTT.

The chain combines TRBV10-2 with TRBJ1-1; possibly TRBD1 for D (5 bases). Germline V gives CDR1 WSHSY, CDR2 SAAADI. The V gene lost 2 bases and the J gene lost 3 bases, with 16 bases spanning the gap. CDR3 length: 16 residues. For the CDR3, the DNA is TGCGCCAGCAGTGAGGGGGACCGGACCCGAGACACTGAAGCTTTCTTT. Translated, it gives CASSEGDRTRDTEAFF.

The rearrangement uses TRBV7-6 and TRBJ2-2; D is unresolved. Germline assignment: CDR1 SGHVS and CDR2 FNYEAQ. The ends were cut back, 5 bases at V and 4 bases at J, with 5 bases in the middle. CDR3 size: 12 residues. CDR3 residues: CASSPITGELFF. The CDR3 DNA is TGTGCCAGCAGCCCTATCACCGGGGAGCTGTTTTTT.

The chain has TRBV12-5 and TRBJ1-2; D unresolved. Looked up from germline, CDR1 is LGHNT and CDR2 is FRNRAP. Deletions cut 6 bases from V and 7 bases from J, with 12 bases between. This CDR3 has 12 amino acids. For the CDR3, the DNA is TGTGCTAGTGGCCCGACCAGGAGTGGCTACACCTTC. Residues: CASGPTRSGYTF.

The V call is TRBV28, the J call TRBJ1-1; D possibly corresponds to TRBD1 (5 bases). The CDR3 consists of 12 residues. Trimming took 6 bases from V and 10 from J, leaving 15 bases between them. CDR1 MDHEN and CDR2 SYDVKM come from the germline V gene. Here the CDR3 reads CASSPRVKAAFF. The CDR3 coding sequence is TGTGCCAGCAGCCCCAGGGTAAAGGCAGCTTTCTTT.

The chain is built from TRBV6-1 and TRBJ2-1; 9 bases map to TRBD2. In germline, CDR1 is MNHNS, CDR2 SASEGT. With V trimmed by 2 bases and J by 15 bases, 8 bases remained unmatched. The CDR3 sequence is 13 residues long. The DNA for the CDR3 is TGTGCCAGCAGTGAACTTCCCGGGACTAGCTGGTTCTTC. Protein: CASSELPGTSWFF.

The chain joins TRBV9 to TRBJ1-2; D is perhaps TRBD1 (6 bases). Germline CDR1 SGDLS, CDR2 YYNGEE. Trimming left V 4 bases short and J 5 bases short, with 21 bases between. CDR3 size: 16 residues. CDR3 region: CASSRGQLRGGYGYTF. The CDR3 nucleotides read TGTGCCAGCAGCCGAGGACAGCTCAGGGGAGGGTATGGCTACACCTTC. Variable domain in full (rest from reference TRBV9 and TRBJ1-2): DSGVTQTPKHLITATGQRVTLRCSPRSGDLSVYWYQQSLDQGLQFLIQYYNGEERAKGNILERFSAQQFPDLHSELNLSSLELGDSALYFCASSRGQLRGGYGYTFGSGTRLTVV.